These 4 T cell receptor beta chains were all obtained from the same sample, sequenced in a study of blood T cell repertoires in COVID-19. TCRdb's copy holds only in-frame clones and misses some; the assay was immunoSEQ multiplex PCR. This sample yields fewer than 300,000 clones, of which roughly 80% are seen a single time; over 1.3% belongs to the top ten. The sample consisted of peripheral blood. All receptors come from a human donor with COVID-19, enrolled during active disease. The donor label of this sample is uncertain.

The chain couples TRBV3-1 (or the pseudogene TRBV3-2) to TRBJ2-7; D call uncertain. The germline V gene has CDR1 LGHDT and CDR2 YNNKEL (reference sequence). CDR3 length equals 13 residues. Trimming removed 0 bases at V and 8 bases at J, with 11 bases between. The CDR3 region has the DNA TGTGCCAGCAGCCAAGATGTCACAGCCCAGCAGTACTTC. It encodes CASSQDVTAQQYF.

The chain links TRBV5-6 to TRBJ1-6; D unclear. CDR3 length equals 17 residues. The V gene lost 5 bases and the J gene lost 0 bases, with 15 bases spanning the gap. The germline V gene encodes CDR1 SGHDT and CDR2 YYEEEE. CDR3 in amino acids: CASRLRTTSSYNSPLHF. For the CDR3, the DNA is TGTGCCAGCAGGTTGAGGACTACCAGCTCCTATAATTCACCCCTCCACTTT.

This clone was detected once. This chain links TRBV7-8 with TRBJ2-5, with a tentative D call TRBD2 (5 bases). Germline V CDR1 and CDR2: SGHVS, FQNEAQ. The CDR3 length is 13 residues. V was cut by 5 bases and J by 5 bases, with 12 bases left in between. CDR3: CASSRPGGETQYF. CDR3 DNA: TGTGCCAGCAGCCGCCCGGGCGGGGAGACCCAGTACTTC.

This CDR3 is CASSLDRVGKTQYF. DNA of the CDR3: TGTGCCAGCAGCCTAGACAGGGTTGGGAAGACCCAGTACTTC. The rearrangement uses TRBV6-2 or TRBV6-3 and TRBJ2-5, with 7 bases aligning to TRBD1. Germline loops: CDR1 MNHEY, CDR2 SVGEGT. The CDR3 covers 14 residues. Unmatched junction bases numbered 10, after V lost 6 bases and J lost 6 bases.